Listed below are T cell receptor beta chains from one sample, sequenced in a study of T cell repertoires in aging, cancer and after chemotherapy. TCRdb analysed the multiplex PCR reads with MiXCR anew, one entry per CDR3 protein. The table has some 6,700 distinct CDR3 sequences, around 38% seen once; the top ten hold approximately 44%. Sequencing was carried out using blood. These receptors all stem from a human donor in good health. Each CDR3 is given with its conserved first and last residue. D genes are given only for firm matches. Some rows have no size entry. The others give once, few or many, or a class for an expanded clone.

J	size	D	V	CDR3	DNA
TRBJ2-7	.	.	TRBV6-5	CTSSTPTRGGTYEQYF	TGTACCAGCAGTACACCTACTAGAGGTGGAACCTACGAGCAGTACTTC
TRBJ2-1	few	.	TRBV19	CASSSQWGFNNEQFF	TGTGCCAGTAGTAGCCAGTGGGGGTTTAACAATGAGCAGTTCTTC
TRBJ2-1	medium-sized	.	TRBV19	CASRGRGHNEQFF	TGTGCCAGCAGGGGGAGGGGGCACAATGAGCAGTTCTTC
TRBJ2-7	once	.	TRBV11-3	CASSHSYFYEQYF	TGTGCCAGCAGTCACAGCTACTTCTACGAGCAGTACTTC
TRBJ1-2	medium-sized	.	TRBV19	CASSNDYGYTF	TGTGCCAGTAGCAATGACTATGGCTACACCTTC
TRBJ2-2	few	TRBD2	TRBV18	CASSGGTSGYTGELFF	TGTGCCAGCTCCGGGGGAACTAGCGGGTACACCGGGGAGCTGTTTTTT
TRBJ1-5	few	.	TRBV6-6	CASSPGQGHQPQHF	TGTGCCAGCAGTCCGGGACAAGGGCATCAGCCCCAGCATTTT
TRBJ2-3	.	TRBD1	TRBV6-4	CASSETGGTDTQYF	TGTGCCAGCAGTGAGACAGGGGGCACAGATACGCAGTATTTT
TRBJ2-1	few	.	TRBV11-3	CASSLNNEQFF	TGTGCCAGCAGCCTAAACAATGAGCAGTTCTTC
TRBJ1-4	.	.	TRBV5-6	CASGTGGINEKLFF	TGTGCCAGCGGGACGGGCGGAATTAATGAAAAACTGTTTTTT
TRBJ2-3	.	.	TRBV7-9	CASSPIGARTQYF	TGTGCCAGCAGCCCAATCGGAGCACGGACGCAGTATTTT
TRBJ2-3	.	TRBD1	TRBV24-1	CATSDLQGKQGAGSTDTQYF	TGTGCCACCAGTGATTTGCAAGGGAAACAGGGGGCTGGGTCCACAGATACGCAGTATTTT
TRBJ2-2	.	.	TRBV19	CASLTAGAGELLF	TGTGCCAGCCTGACGGCAGGTGCCGGGGAGCTGCTTTTT
TRBJ2-1	few	.	TRBV12-3/TRBV12-4	CASSARAMGYNEQFF	TGTGCCAGCAGTGCTCGGGCCATGGGGTACAATGAGCAGTTCTTC
TRBJ2-2	.	.	TRBV4-1	CASVQVLGTGELFF	TGCGCCAGCGTGCAGGTCCTCGGCACCGGGGAGCTGTTTTTT
TRBJ2-3	.	TRBD2	TRBV5-4	CASSQEIPGLAVTDTQYF	TGTGCCAGCAGCCAAGAAATCCCCGGACTAGCGGTCACAGATACGCAGTATTTT
TRBJ1-3	few	.	TRBV19	CASRSEGNTIYF	TGTGCCAGCCGATCTGAAGGAAACACCATATATTTT
TRBJ1-6	few	.	TRBV12-3/TRBV12-4	CASKGNVARFSPLHF	TGTGCCAGCAAGGGGAACGTAGCCAGATTTTCACCCCTCCACTTT
TRBJ1-2	.	TRBD1	TRBV6-5	CASTEQGADGYTF	TGTGCCAGCACCGAACAGGGGGCGGATGGCTACACCTTC
TRBJ2-6	few	TRBD1	TRBV14	CASSQEGQSYSGANVLTF	TGTGCCAGCAGCCAAGAGGGACAGTCGTACTCTGGGGCCAACGTCCTGACTTTC
TRBJ2-1	few	TRBD2	TRBV18	CASSLAGALSYNEQFF	TGTGCCAGCTCACTAGCGGGGGCCCTCTCCTACAATGAGCAGTTCTTC
TRBJ2-5	.	TRBD1	TRBV15	CATSSGTGGDQETQYF	TGTGCCACCAGCAGCGGGACAGGGGGGGACCAAGAGACCCAGTACTTC
TRBJ1-4	few	.	TRBV6-5	CASRETVNAVGNEKLFF	TGTGCCAGCAGGGAGACAGTAAACGCCGTAGGTAATGAAAAACTGTTTTTT
TRBJ2-1	few	TRBD2	TRBV27	CASSFLTGTSSHNEQFF	TGTGCCAGCAGTTTCTTGACCGGGACTAGCAGTCACAATGAGCAGTTCTTC
TRBJ2-3	few	TRBD1	TRBV18	CATSGQNSEDTQYF	TGTGCCACCTCGGGACAGAATAGTGAAGATACGCAGTATTTT